Presented here are 25 T cell receptor beta chains from one specimen sequenced in a study of T cell repertoires in cytomegalovirus infection. TCRdb reprocessed the reads via MiXCR and lists one record per CDR3 protein. This table has around 740,000 distinct CDR3 sequences, 35% appearing once. The specimen sequenced was PBMCs. The receptors originated from a human donor in good health (CMV status not recorded). Some clones in this sample may be carry-over from other donors' samples.

This clonotype has more than one count but fewer than ten. The chain employs TRBV28 and TRBJ1-6; 9 bases agree with TRBD1. This CDR3 has 16 residues. Germline loops: CDR1 MDHEN, CDR2 SYDVKM. V shed 4 bases and J 8 bases; nucleotides not matched to a gene: 9. The CDR3 sequence: CASSSPSTGGDSPLHF. CDR3 bases: TGTGCCAGCAGTTCCCCTTCGACAGGGGGAGATTCACCCCTCCACTTT.

In its sample, this clonotype was seen a few times. The chain recombines TRBV5-4 with TRBJ1-6; D is ambiguous. Trimming removed 4 bases at V and 8 bases at J, with 22 bases between. The CDR3 is 17 amino acids. Germline V CDR1 and CDR2: SGHNT, YYREEE (reference sequence). The CDR3 is CASSEGRTSRGDSPLHF. CDR3 nucleotide sequence: TGTGCCAGCAGCGAAGGCCGGACCTCTCGAGGTGATTCACCCCTCCACTTT.

The V and J genes are TRBV20-1 and TRBJ1-1, with D uncertain. The CDR3 runs to 15 residues. Germline CDR1 reads DFQATT; CDR2 reads SNEGSKA (reference sequence). The germline V and J ends were trimmed by 4 bases and 0 bases, with 15 bases remaining between them. The CDR3 region is CSAKNLGQLNTEAFF. The CDR3, as DNA: TGCAGTGCTAAGAATTTAGGCCAGCTGAACACTGAAGCTTTCTTT.

The genes are TRBV20-1 and TRBJ1-5; TRBD1 might be the D (5 bases). CDR1 DFQATT and CDR2 SNEGSKA come from the germline V gene (reference sequence). CDR3 length: 19 amino acids. Trimming cost V 1 base and J 0 bases, with 22 bases left between them. This chain's CDR3 is CSARGFQGAILGSNQPQHF. CDR3 nucleotide sequence: TGCAGTGCTAGAGGATTTCAGGGAGCAATCCTAGGTAGCAATCAGCCCCAGCATTTT.

The chain uses TRBV7-9 and TRBJ1-4, with a tentative D call TRBD1 (6 bases). This CDR3 comprises 13 residues. CDR1 and CDR2 (germline): SEHNR, FQNEAQ (reference sequence). V gave up 1 base and J gave up 8 bases, with 8 bases separating them. In DNA form, the CDR3 reads TGTGCCAGCAGCTTAGTACAGGGAGAAAAACTGTTTTTT. Translating gives CASSLVQGEKLFF.

CDR3 nucleotides: TGTGCCAGCAGTTTGATGGGACAGAACACTGAAGCTTTCTTT. Translation: CASSLMGQNTEAFF. The rearrangement joins TRBV27 to TRBJ1-1; D possibly corresponds to TRBD1 (6 bases). There are 14 residues in the CDR3. The V gene lost 3 bases and the J gene lost 1 base, with 9 bases spanning the gap. Germline-derived CDR1 and CDR2 are MNHEY and SMNVEV (reference sequence).

This clonotype was picked up many times. This rearrangement joins TRBV7-6 to TRBJ2-3, with D perhaps matching TRBD1 or TRBD2 (6 bases each). This CDR3 comprises 16 residues. From germline, CDR1 is SGHVS and CDR2 FNYEAQ. Trimming left V 0 bases short and J 2 bases short, with 12 bases between. The CDR3 protein is CASSLAGGSNTDTQYF. The CDR3 coding sequence is TGTGCCAGCAGCTTAGCGGGGGGCTCAAACACAGATACGCAGTATTTT.

There are many counts of this clonotype. V gene TRBV12-3 or TRBV12-4 combines with J gene TRBJ1-2, with D possibly TRBD1 on 6 matching bases. The V end was cut by 2 bases, the J end by 8 bases, with 12 bases between. The CDR3 covers 13 residues. The CDR3 region has the DNA TGTGCCAGCAGTTTAACCAGGGGTGACGGCTACACCTTC. This translates into CASSLTRGDGYTF.

The chain employs TRBV6-8 and TRBJ1-1; unclear D gene. Trimming took off 2 bases at V and 7 bases at J, with 11 bases between the two ends. The CDR3 contains 13 residues. The germline V gene encodes CDR1 MNHGY and CDR2 SAAAGT. Written as DNA, the CDR3 is TGTGCCAGCAGTTACCCAAACGGCAATGAAGCTTTCTTT. Residues: CASSYPNGNEAFF.

V and J are TRBV7-9 and TRBJ2-6; D not resolved. This CDR3 is 15 amino acids long. Trimming stripped 5 bases from V and 0 bases from J, with 8 bases between. CDR1 and CDR2 (germline): SEHNR, FQNEAQ (reference sequence). This chain's CDR3 is CASSTQSSGANVLTF. The CDR3 DNA reads TGTGCCAGCAGCACACAGAGCTCTGGGGCCAACGTCCTGACTTTC.

As to this clonotype: Mismatch with germline at one junction end may stem from a read error. CDR3 DNA: TGTGCCAGCAGTTTAGGGGGTCTCAATCAGCCCCAGCGTTTT. The encoded protein is CASSLGGLNQPQRF. This chain connects TRBV27 to TRBJ1-5; D may be TRBD1 (5 bases). Germline assignment: CDR1 MNHEY and CDR2 SMNVEV (reference sequence). CDR3 length: 14 amino acids.

CDR3 sequence: CSAGGADTQYF. CDR3 DNA sequence: TGCAGTGCCGGGGGGGCAGATACGCAGTATTTT. The chain carries TRBV20-1 and TRBJ2-3; 8 bases match TRBD2. Per germline, CDR1 DFQATT and CDR2 SNEGSKA (reference sequence). The CDR3 is 11 amino acids. The junction had 0 bases not matched to a gene; V was cut back by 6 bases and J by 4 bases.

Remarks on this clonotype: The junction shows a germline mismatch at one end, possibly a read error. The chain combines TRBV6-1 with TRBJ1-2; no clear D. Germline V gene data show CDR1 as MNHNS and CDR2 as SASEGT. The CDR3 runs to 12 residues. The CDR3 region is CASIEASYGYTF. CDR3 DNA sequence: TGTGCCAGCATTGAAGCCAGCTATGGCTACACCTTC.

This clonotype was recorded at least ten times. The chain uses TRBV6-4 and TRBJ2-3; 9 nucleotides line up with TRBD2. J lost 4 bases, V lost 3 bases, and 5 bases had no gene match. The germline V gene encodes CDR1 MRHNA and CDR2 SNTAGT. The CDR3 consists of 15 residues. In DNA, the CDR3 is TGTGCCAGCAGTGAAACAAGCGGGGGGTCAGATACGCAGTATTTT. Translated, it gives CASSETSGGSDTQYF.

This clonotype was seen only a few times. The chain employs TRBV6-4 and TRBJ2-2; perhaps TRBD2 as D (6 bases). This CDR3 spans 18 amino acids. CDR1 is MRHNA, CDR2 SNTAGT, per germline. V gave up 0 bases and J gave up 4 bases, with 18 bases separating them. As DNA, the CDR3 is TGTGCCAGCAGTGACTCCTTTCGACTGACTAGGGGCACCGGGGAGCTGTTTTTT. This translates into CASSDSFRLTRGTGELFF.

This clonotype was counted between two and nine times. This chain connects TRBV19 to TRBJ2-1; 11 positions match TRBD2. The trim removed 4 bases at V and 9 bases at J, leaving 11 bases unmatched. The CDR3 spans 16 residues. Germline V CDR1 and CDR2: LNHDA, SQIVND (reference sequence). CDR3 sequence reads: CASSTVAGGGGAEQFF. CDR3 nucleotide sequence: TGTGCCAGTAGTACGGTAGCGGGAGGGGGTGGTGCTGAGCAGTTCTTC. The entire variable domain, with the rest obtained from reference TRBV19 and TRBJ2-1, is as follows: DGGITQSPKYLFRKEGQNVTLSCEQNLNHDAMYWYRQDPGQGLRLIYYSQIVNDFQKGDIAEGYSVSREKKESFPLTVTSAQKNPTAFYLCASSTVAGGGGAEQFFGPGTRLTVL.

This clonotype appeared a few times. The chain couples TRBV7-6 to TRBJ2-3; possibly TRBD2 for D (6 bases). There are 16 residues in the CDR3. From germline, CDR1 is SGHVS and CDR2 FNYEAQ. V shed 6 bases and J shed 0 bases, with 16 bases lying between them. The CDR3 is CASSPRVAASTDTQYF. The CDR3 DNA follows: TGTGCCAGCAGTCCCCGAGTAGCGGCTAGCACAGATACGCAGTATTTT.

This clonotype was counted many times. This sequence joins TRBV7-6 and TRBJ2-1, with 10 bases matching TRBD2. The CDR3 covers 16 residues. Germline CDR1 reads SGHVS; CDR2 reads FNYEAQ. V lost 0 bases to trimming and J lost 3 bases; unmatched junction nucleotides: 2. Written as DNA, the CDR3 is TGTGCCAGCAGCTTAGCCGGGACTAGCGTCTACAATGAGCAGTTCTTC. Residues: CASSLAGTSVYNEQFF. Variable domain in full (rest from reference TRBV7-6 and TRBJ2-1): GAGVSQSPRYKVTKRGQDVALRCDPISGHVSLYWYRQALGQGPEFLTYFNYEAQQDKSGLPNDRFSAERPEGSISTLTIQRTEQRDSAMYRCASSLAGTSVYNEQFFGPGTRLTVL.

This clonotype has just a few counts. The J gene is TRBJ2-5, the V gene TRBV7-8; 10 bases agree with TRBD2. CDR3 size: 17 residues. The germline gives CDR1 SGHVS, CDR2 FQNEAQ. V lost 5 bases, J lost 3 bases, and 12 bases stayed unmatched. CDR3 protein: CASSLPTSGEIKETQYF. CDR3 nucleotides: TGTGCCAGCAGCCTACCTACTAGCGGGGAGATCAAAGAGACCCAGTACTTC.

A word on this clonotype: A read error may account for a junction end that differs from germline. This chain uses TRBV5-3 with TRBJ1-4; D not certain. TRBV5-3 is reported as an ORF; its role is uncertain. The length of the CDR3 is 17 residues. CDR3 DNA: TGTGCCAGCAGCTTGTCTACCTCCCCAGGAGGTAATGAAAAACTGTTTTTT. This sequence encodes CASSLSTSPGGNEKLFF.

This clonotype was recorded a few times. The chain carries TRBV20-1 and TRBJ1-1; D possibly corresponds to TRBD1 (6 bases). Germline loops: CDR1 DFQATT, CDR2 SNEGSKA (reference sequence). The V gene lost 6 bases and the J gene lost 3 bases, with 17 bases spanning the gap. The CDR3 is made up of 14 amino acids. For the CDR3, the DNA is TGCAGTGCAACCCTCAGGGGAGGGGACACTGAAGCTTTCTTT. Protein product: CSATLRGGDTEAFF.

The gene calls are TRBV28 and TRBJ2-1, with 14 bases fitting TRBD2. CDR3 size: 17 residues. Germline V gene sequence: CDR1 MDHEN, CDR2 SYDVKM. With V trimmed by 6 bases and J by 2 bases, 6 bases remained unmatched. The CDR3 region has the DNA TGTGCCAGCAGCTTCGGACTAGCGGGAGGAACCTACAATGAGCAGTTCTTC. It yields the protein CASSFGLAGGTYNEQFF.

The chain is built from TRBV7-3 and TRBJ1-1, with a tentative D call TRBD1 (6 bases). The CDR3 is 15 residues long. Trimming removed 2 bases at V and 3 bases at J, with 13 bases between. In germline, CDR1 is SGHTA, CDR2 FQGTGA. CDR3 amino acids: CASSLVGGAYTEAFF. The CDR3, as DNA: TGTGCCAGCAGCTTAGTGGGGGGCGCTTACACTGAAGCTTTCTTT.

The chain links TRBV5-1 to TRBJ1-1; TRBD1 aligns across 8 bases. Germline V gene data show CDR1 as SGHRS and CDR2 as YFSETQ. With V trimmed by 2 bases and J by 0 bases, 6 bases remained unmatched. CDR3 size: 16 residues. The CDR3 spells CASSFLRTGLNTEAFF. Written as DNA, the CDR3 is TGCGCCAGCAGCTTCCTTCGGACAGGGTTGAACACTGAAGCTTTCTTT.

This clonotype was seen a handful of times. The genes are TRBV25-1 and TRBJ1-2, with a tentative D call TRBD1 (5 bases). V lost 5 bases and J lost 7, with 11 bases in between. The CDR3 sequence is 12 residues long. Germline V lookup: CDR1 MGHDK, CDR2 SYGVNS. The CDR3 sequence: CASSFDSGGYTF. CDR3 coding DNA: TGTGCCAGCAGTTTCGACAGCGGTGGCTACACCTTC.